This T cell receptor (beta chain) was sequenced in a study of early T cells in non-severe SARS-CoV-2 infection. From germline, CDR1 is SEHNR and CDR2 FQNEAQ (reference sequence). V lost 11 bases to trimming and J lost 2 bases, with 16 bases between them. The CDR3 runs to 14 residues. TCRdb analysed the 5' RACE reads with MiXCR anew, one entry per CDR3 protein. Among roughly 60,000 distinct CDR3 sequences listed, approximately 14% were seen once. Material for sequencing was whole blood. J is TRBJ2-1 and V is TRBV7-9; D is tentatively TRBD1 or TRBD2 (5 bases each). The TCR was taken from an adult who was a healthcare worker with PCR-confirmed SARS-CoV-2 infection or an uninfected control (not recorded which). CDR3 residues: CASKGRMTYNEQFF. The DNA for the CDR3 is TGTGCCTCCAAGGGACGGATGACCTACAATGAGCAGTTCTTC.